The 32 T cell receptor beta chains reported below all come from one sample, sequenced in a study of cytomegalovirus exposure and HLA in healthy donors. The PCR ran on 60 Vbeta and 13 Jbeta primers. Sequencing was performed with immunoSEQ multiplex PCR; in TCRdb, only in-frame clones are kept and a portion is missing. The table has more than 85,000 clones, approximately 70% seen once. Sequenced input: PBMCs. These receptors originate from a young man in good health and CMV-seronegative.

This clone was seen a few times. V usage is TRBV29-1 and J usage is TRBJ1-2, with no clear D. Germline V gene sequence: CDR1 SQVTM, CDR2 ANQGSEA. The CDR3 extends over 12 amino acids. Trimming left V 3 bases short and J 8 bases short, with 13 bases between. The CDR3 loop is CSVDGSARGYTF. DNA of the CDR3: TGCAGCGTTGATGGATCTGCGCGGGGCTACACCTTC.

The V and J genes are TRBV4-1 and TRBJ2-1; D is possibly TRBD2 (5 bases). The CDR3 totals 14 residues. The germline gives CDR1 MGHRA, CDR2 YSYEKL. V lost 0 bases, J lost 9 bases, and 12 bases lay in between. The CDR3 nucleotides are TGCGCCAGCAGCCAAGATCCTAGTAGCGTTGAGCAGTTCTTC. It codes for CASSQDPSSVEQFF.

The chain employs TRBV9 and TRBJ2-7, with a tentative D call TRBD2 (6 bases). Germline V gene lookup returns CDR1 SGDLS and CDR2 YYNGEE. The CDR3 totals 15 residues. V was clipped by 4 bases and J by 0 bases, with 14 bases between them. The CDR3, as DNA: TGTGCCAGCAGCCCCCAGGCGGGACTCTCCTACGAGCAGTACTTC. Translating it yields CASSPQAGLSYEQYF.

This clone is a singleton in its sample. At one end the junction does not follow the germline gene, possibly because of a read error. The chain is built from TRBV2 and TRBJ2-4; 15 bases map to TRBD2. CDR1 is SNHLY and CDR2 is FYNNEI in the germline V gene. The CDR3 contains 16 residues. The CDR3 bases are TGTGCCAGCAGACAGGGACTAGCGGGAGGTAAAAACAGTCAGTACTTC. This translates into CASRQGLAGGKNSQYF.

This clone was observed a few times. V and J are TRBV5-1 and TRBJ1-1, with a weak D call TRBD1 (6 bases). Deletions cut 5 bases from V and 3 bases from J, with 11 bases between. The length of the CDR3 is 13 residues. Germline V CDR1 and CDR2: SGHRS, YFSETQ. This CDR3 is CASSSQGYTEAFF. The CDR3 coding sequence is TGCGCCAGCAGTTCCCAGGGGTACACTGAAGCTTTCTTT.

V is TRBV6-1 and J is TRBJ2-7, with 7 positions matching TRBD2. This CDR3 has 15 amino acids. J gave up 1 base and V 1 base, and 4 bases lay outside the gene matches. Per germline, CDR1 MNHNS and CDR2 SASEGT. CDR3 nucleotide sequence: TGTGCCAGCAGTGAAGGGGGGGGACCATCCTACGAGCAGTACTTC. Its translation is CASSEGGGPSYEQYF.

The chain employs TRBV2 and TRBJ2-3; 11 bases match TRBD2. V lost 4 bases to trimming and J lost 6 bases; unmatched junction nucleotides: 6. The germline V gene encodes CDR1 SNHLY and CDR2 FYNNEI. This CDR3 is built from 15 residues. The DNA for the CDR3 is TGTGCCAGCAGTGTTCTAGCGGGAGGTGGGGATACGCAGTATTTT. It codes for CASSVLAGGGDTQYF.

This clone was detected only once. The V gene is TRBV7-3, the J gene TRBJ2-7, with 12 bases that match TRBD1. The germline V gene has CDR1 SGHTA and CDR2 FQGTGA. The CDR3 is made up of 16 amino acids. V lost 1 base, J lost 2 bases, and 3 bases stayed unmatched. The CDR3 coding sequence is TGTGCCAGCAGCTTAAGGGGGGACAGGGGGCCCTACGAGCAGTACTTC. It codes for CASSLRGDRGPYEQYF.

The CDR3 reads CASSATREKLFF. Here the CDR3 DNA reads TGTGCCAGCAGCGCGACGCGGGAAAAACTGTTTTTT. The chain uses TRBV7-9 and TRBJ1-4; D remains ambiguous. Germline V gene sequence: CDR1 SEHNR, CDR2 FQNEAQ (reference sequence). The CDR3 has 12 amino acids. V lost 5 bases, J lost 8 bases, and 9 bases lay in between.

J is TRBJ2-7 and V is TRBV11-3; 10 bases line up with TRBD1. Germline V lookup: CDR1 SGHNT, CDR2 YENEEA. The ends lost 1 base at V and 3 bases at J; junction bases unmatched: 6. This CDR3 is built from 16 residues. CDR3: CASSLGQGQGNYEQYF. In nucleotides, the CDR3 is TGTGCCAGCAGCTTAGGCCAGGGACAGGGGAACTACGAGCAGTACTTC.

The chain couples TRBV12-5 to TRBJ1-4; 7 bases line up with TRBD1. The germline gives CDR1 LGHNT, CDR2 FRNRAP. This CDR3 comprises 17 residues. V lost 6 bases to trimming and J lost 0 bases; unmatched junction nucleotides: 10. CDR3 coding DNA: TGTGCTAGTGGCCCCGGAGGGGGCGACTCAACTAATGAAAAACTGTTTTTT. Amino acid sequence: CASGPGGGDSTNEKLFF.

The J gene is TRBJ2-3, the V gene TRBV7-6; 8 bases align to TRBD2. The CDR3 totals 17 residues. V dropped 4 bases and J dropped 1; count of bases not matched to a gene: 10. Germline loops: CDR1 SGHVS, CDR2 FNYEAQ. For the CDR3, the DNA is TGTGCCAGCAGCTGGGAGGCGACTAGCGTAGGCACAGATACGCAGTATTTT. Translating gives CASSWEATSVGTDTQYF.

The V gene is TRBV29-1, the J gene TRBJ2-5, with 10 bases identical to TRBD1. This CDR3 is 14 amino acids long. Trimming cost V 4 bases and J 4 bases; bases outside gene matches: 6. Germline CDR1 and CDR2: SQVTM and ANQGSEA. The CDR3 spells CSVATGGGGETQYF. The CDR3 region has the DNA TGCAGCGTTGCGACAGGGGGCGGAGGAGAGACCCAGTACTTC. The full variable domain, its missing parts supplied by reference TRBV29-1 and TRBJ2-5, is SAVISQKPSRDICQRGTSLTIQCQVDSQVTMMFWYRQQPGQSLTLIATANQGSEATYESGFVIDKFPISRPNLTFSTLTVSNMSPEDSSIYLCSVATGGGGETQYFGPGTRLLVL.

In this sample, this clone turned up a few times. J is TRBJ2-1 and V is TRBV5-1; D is possibly TRBD2 (6 bases). Trimming took off 0 bases at V and 8 bases at J, with 21 bases between the two ends. Germline V gives CDR1 SGHRS, CDR2 YFSETQ. This CDR3 region has 17 residues. The CDR3 loop reads CASSLGLGGSTIDEQFF. CDR3 nucleotide sequence: TGCGCCAGCAGCTTGGGATTGGGGGGATCTACAATTGATGAGCAGTTCTTC.

V and J are TRBV5-1 and TRBJ1-1, with no clear D. The CDR3 contains 12 residues. The germline V gene encodes CDR1 SGHRS and CDR2 YFSETQ. Trimming stripped 4 bases from V and 5 bases from J, with 9 bases between. CDR3 sequence (DNA): TGCGCCAGCAGCATCTCACGGACTGAAGCTTTCTTT. Translating it yields CASSISRTEAFF.

This clone was seen only once. V usage is TRBV7-6 and J usage is TRBJ1-1, with D unclear. The germline gives CDR1 SGHVS, CDR2 FNYEAQ. Trimming stripped 5 bases from V and 3 bases from J, with 13 bases between. The CDR3 contains 14 residues. The CDR3, as DNA: TGTGCCAGCAGCCCGGGGAGTGGGGACACTGAAGCTTTCTTT. Its translation: CASSPGSGDTEAFF.

V is TRBV5-1 and J is TRBJ2-5, with 11 bases aligning to TRBD1. CDR1 SGHRS and CDR2 YFSETQ come from the germline V gene. The CDR3 extends over 15 amino acids. The trim removed 4 bases at V and 5 bases at J, leaving 7 bases unmatched. This CDR3 is CASSPGDRGVETQYF. In DNA, the CDR3 is TGCGCCAGCAGCCCGGGGGACAGGGGGGTGGAGACCCAGTACTTC.

This chain connects TRBV7-9 to TRBJ1-1, with TRBD1 matching 8 bases. Per germline, CDR1 SEHNR and CDR2 FQNEAQ (reference sequence). The CDR3 has 14 amino acids. Trimming at V came to 5 bases and at J to 3 bases, leaving 5 bases not matched to a gene. The CDR3 DNA follows: TGTGCCAGCAGCCAGGGACAGGCATACACTGAAGCTTTCTTT. Translating it yields CASSQGQAYTEAFF.

The V call is TRBV5-6, the J call TRBJ2-1, with 8 bases that match TRBD2. Germline loops: CDR1 SGHDT, CDR2 YYEEEE. V was pared by 0 bases and J by 9 bases, with 14 bases of the junction left unmatched. This CDR3 comprises 17 residues. The CDR3 DNA follows: TGTGCCAGCAGCTTGGGTATGGCGGGAGGCGCCATCAGTGAGCAGTTCTTC. Its translation: CASSLGMAGGAISEQFF.

J is TRBJ1-2 and V is TRBV30, with TRBD1 matching over 7 bases. CDR1 GTSNPN and CDR2 SVGIG come from the germline V gene (reference sequence). Trimming removed 3 bases from V and 7 bases from J; junction bases left unmatched: 11. The CDR3 is made up of 14 amino acids. The CDR3 sequence: CAWRETGDLFGYTF. CDR3 DNA sequence: TGTGCCTGGAGGGAAACAGGGGATTTATTTGGCTACACCTTC.

DNA of the CDR3: TGTGCCAGCAGCTTAGAGTTCAGGAACACTGAAGCTTTCTTT. It specifies CASSLEFRNTEAFF. This sequence joins TRBV7-8 and TRBJ1-1; D gene unclear. The CDR3 contains 14 residues. The germline V gene has CDR1 SGHVS and CDR2 FQNEAQ. V lost 1 base to trimming and J lost 1 base, with 7 bases between them. Together with reference TRBV7-8 and TRBJ1-1, the CDR3 gives the full variable domain: GAGVSQSPRYKVAKRGQDVALRCDPISGHVSLFWYQQALGQGPEFLTYFQNEAQLDKSGLPSDRFFAERPEGSVSTLKIQRTQQEDSAVYLCASSLEFRNTEAFFGQGTRLTVV.

The V call is TRBV7-2, the J call TRBJ1-2; a possible D gene is TRBD1 (5 bases). The germline V and J ends were trimmed by 2 bases and 4 bases, with 23 bases remaining between them. CDR1 and CDR2 (germline): SGHTA, FQGNSA. This CDR3 is built from 18 residues. CDR3 residues: CASSLKWGGLLGGYGYTF. Written as DNA, the CDR3 is TGTGCCAGCAGCTTAAAGTGGGGAGGGCTTCTTGGGGGCTATGGCTACACCTTC.

The chain has TRBV4-3 and TRBJ2-1, with a tentative D call TRBD2 (7 bases). This CDR3 is built from 16 residues. The germline CDR1 and CDR2 sequences are LGHNA and YSLEER. Trimming took off 1 base at V and 10 bases at J, with 20 bases between the two ends. Here the CDR3 reads CASSQAGASSGTEQFF. CDR3 nucleotide sequence: TGCGCCAGCAGCCAAGCGGGGGCGTCTAGCGGTACCGAGCAGTTCTTC.

A few counts support this clone. The chain couples TRBV9 to TRBJ2-5; D possibly corresponds to TRBD1 (5 bases). Per the germline V gene, CDR1 is SGDLS and CDR2 is YYNGEE. The CDR3 sequence is 14 residues long. V was shortened by 4 bases and J by 2 bases, with 12 bases between the two germline ends. The DNA for the CDR3 is TGTGCCAGCAGCCTGGTGGGGCAGCAAGAGACCCAGTACTTC. Protein product: CASSLVGQQETQYF. Drawing the rest from reference TRBV9 and TRBJ2-5, the complete variable domain is DSGVTQTPKHLITATGQRVTLRCSPRSGDLSVYWYQQSLDQGLQFLIQYYNGEERAKGNILERFSAQQFPDLHSELNLSSLELGDSALYFCASSLVGQQETQYFGPGTRLLVL.

This clone was counted only a few times. The V call is TRBV9, the J call TRBJ2-1; 7 nucleotides agree with TRBD1. Trimming removed 3 bases from V and 10 bases from J; junction bases left unmatched: 7. The CDR3 has 13 amino acids. CDR1 is SGDLS, CDR2 YYNGEE, per germline. The CDR3 here is CASSEGAWEEQFF. CDR3 coding DNA: TGTGCCAGCAGCGAGGGGGCGTGGGAAGAGCAGTTCTTC.

The J gene is TRBJ1-2, the V gene TRBV9; D remains ambiguous. The CDR3 is 12 residues long. V was shortened by 4 bases and J by 2 bases, with 6 bases between the two germline ends. Germline V lookup: CDR1 SGDLS, CDR2 YYNGEE. The CDR3 loop reads CASSRGNYGYTF. DNA of the CDR3: TGTGCCAGCAGCCGGGGAAACTATGGCTACACCTTC.

The chain combines TRBV6-1 with TRBJ1-4; D is possibly TRBD1 (5 bases). The length of the CDR3 is 16 residues. The V gene's germline CDR1 is MNHNS and CDR2 SASEGT. The germline V and J ends were trimmed by 1 base and 7 bases, with 16 bases remaining between them. Here the CDR3 reads CASSEVPQGRGEKLFF. CDR3 sequence (DNA): TGTGCCAGCAGTGAAGTCCCCCAGGGTAGGGGTGAAAAACTGTTTTTT.

Of note for this clone: Additional DNA sequences in this sample encode the identical CDR3. The rearrangement links TRBV5-8 to TRBJ2-5; 11 bases agree with TRBD2. Germline V CDR1 and CDR2: SGHTS, YDEGEE. V dropped 5 bases and J dropped 4; count of bases not matched to a gene: 4. There are 14 residues in the CDR3. The CDR3 DNA sequence: TGTGCCAGCAGGCTAGCGGGAGGAGGAGAGACCCAGTACTTC. Protein product: CASRLAGGGETQYF.

The chain joins TRBV9 to TRBJ2-6; D not resolved. This CDR3 contains 16 residues. Germline assignment: CDR1 SGDLS and CDR2 YYNGEE. V lost 3 bases and J 2 bases, leaving 12 bases between the germline ends. The DNA for the CDR3 is TGTGCCAGCAGCGACTCCACCATTACTGGGGCCAACGTCCTGACTTTC. This translates into CASSDSTITGANVLTF.

The V call is TRBV7-2, the J call TRBJ2-3; D might be TRBD2 (6 bases). V lost 4 bases and J lost 2, with 7 bases in between. The CDR3 contains 13 residues. Germline CDR1 reads SGHTA; CDR2 reads FQGNSA. The CDR3: CASSWGLTDTQYF. The CDR3 DNA is TGTGCCAGCAGCTGGGGACTCACAGATACGCAGTATTTT. Filled out from reference TRBV7-2 and TRBJ2-3, the complete variable domain reads GAGVSQSPSNKVTEKGKDVELRCDPISGHTALYWYRQSLGQGLEFLIYFQGNSAPDKSGLPSDRFSAERTGGSVSTLTIQRTQQEDSAVYLCASSWGLTDTQYFGPGTRLTVL.

This clone was counted once. V gene TRBV7-2 combines with J gene TRBJ2-1, with 9 bases lining up with TRBD1. The CDR3 loop spans 15 amino acids. Germline V CDR1 and CDR2: SGHTA, FQGNSA. Trimming cost V 4 bases and J 3 bases; bases outside gene matches: 4. The CDR3, as DNA: TGTGCCAGCAGCTCACAGGGGGCGGTCTACAATGAGCAGTTCTTC. Encoded protein: CASSSQGAVYNEQFF.

Only a few counts were recorded for this clone. The V and J genes are TRBV19 and TRBJ1-3; 9 nucleotides align to TRBD1. Germline V CDR1 and CDR2: LNHDA, SQIVND (reference sequence). V dropped 5 bases and J dropped 2; count of bases not matched to a gene: 10. The CDR3 is 17 amino acids. The CDR3 sequence is CASSALNRDRAGNTIYF. CDR3 in DNA: TGTGCCAGTAGTGCCTTGAACCGGGACAGGGCTGGAAACACCATATATTTT.